Listed here are 32 T cell receptor beta chains from one sample, sequenced in a study of T-cell memory formation after mild COVID-19 (dated by TCRdb to the early 2020s). Library preparation was by 5' RACE. TCRdb shows the sequencer as Illumina NovaSeq 6000. The raw public data were reprocessed by TCRdb itself: fastp quality trimming at Q25, MiXCR clonotype calling, in-frame beta chains only. CDR3 protein sequences are deduplicated, and each keeps its most common genes and DNA. In this sample the table shows around 310,000 distinct CDR3 sequences, approximately 15% of which occur a single time. In total, the top ten clones hold around 22% of the sample. The sequencing sample was made of PBMCs or a T cell subset sorted from them (not recorded which). Receptors were obtained from a young man who had mild COVID-19 (a few samples of this study predate the infection). The sample titles of this study are shuffled in the database, so cell type and time point are left out; the donor was told from shared clones.

V usage is TRBV3-1 and J usage is TRBJ2-1, with no clear D. In germline, CDR1 is LGHDT, CDR2 YNNKEL (reference sequence). The CDR3 is made up of 14 amino acids. V was cut by 0 bases and J by 7 bases, with 10 bases left in between. CDR3 residues: CASSQDVIGNEQFF. CDR3 DNA: TGTGCCAGCAGCCAAGACGTAATCGGGAATGAGCAGTTCTTC.

This clonotype was picked up a small number of times. The CDR3 DNA reads as TGTGCCAGCAGCCCCTGGACTAGCGGGAACACCGGGGAGCTGTTTTTT. This sequence encodes CASSPWTSGNTGELFF. The chain carries TRBV7-2 and TRBJ2-2; TRBD2 matches 10 bases. Germline V gives CDR1 SGHTA, CDR2 FQGNSA. V lost 5 bases to trimming and J lost 1 base; unmatched junction nucleotides: 4. The CDR3 is 16 amino acids.

V is TRBV12-3 or TRBV12-4 and J is TRBJ2-2, with 8 bases fitting TRBD2. The CDR3 loop spans 16 amino acids. Losses at the gene ends were 5 bases for V and 2 bases for J; bases not matched to a gene: 7. This chain's CDR3 is CASSGTGTRNTGELFF. The CDR3 DNA is TGTGCCAGCAGTGGAACCGGGACTAGAAACACCGGGGAGCTGTTTTTT.

This clonotype was recorded a few times. The gene calls are TRBV5-1 and TRBJ2-7, with D perhaps TRBD1 or TRBD2 (5 bases each). The CDR3 extends over 13 amino acids. Trimming shortened V by 3 bases and J by 2 bases, and 9 bases separated the two germline ends. Per the germline V gene, CDR1 is SGHRS and CDR2 is YFSETQ. CDR3 loop: CASSWDATYEQYF. CDR3 sequence (DNA): TGCGCCAGCAGCTGGGACGCAACCTACGAGCAGTACTTC. The full variable domain, in which reference TRBV5-1 and TRBJ2-7 provide the parts outside the CDR3, is KAGVTQTPRYLIKTRGQQVTLSCSPISGHRSVSWYQQTPGQGLQFLFEYFSETQRNKGNFPGRFSGRQFSNSRSEMNVSTLELGDSALYLCASSWDATYEQYFGPGTRLTVT.

The chain recombines TRBV5-1 with TRBJ2-5; D gene ambiguous. In germline, CDR1 is SGHRS, CDR2 YFSETQ. The CDR3 has 15 amino acids. The V end lost 1 base, the J end lost 0 bases, and 10 bases lay between the germline ends. The CDR3 reads CASSLISTDQETQYF. CDR3 sequence (DNA): TGCGCCAGCAGCTTGATCAGCACGGACCAAGAGACCCAGTACTTC.

The chain combines TRBV7-8 with TRBJ2-5; D not resolved. The CDR3 has 12 residues. CDR1 SGHVS and CDR2 FQNEAQ come from the germline V gene. V lost 3 bases to trimming and J lost 7 bases, with 9 bases between them. The chain's CDR3 is CASSFTPRTQYF. CDR3 coding DNA: TGTGCCAGCAGCTTTACGCCAAGGACCCAGTACTTC.

This clonotype was recorded a few times. The CDR3 protein is CASSLGTGGAGELFF. The CDR3 coding sequence is TGTGCCAGCAGCCTTGGGACAGGGGGTGCCGGGGAGCTGTTTTTT. The rearrangement uses TRBV7-3 and TRBJ2-2; 11 nucleotides agree with TRBD1. Germline trimming cut 5 bases from V and 6 bases from J; bases unmatched to any gene: 5. The CDR3 is made up of 15 amino acids. Looked up from germline, CDR1 is SGHTA and CDR2 is FQGTGA.

This chain links TRBV6-5 with TRBJ2-1; no definite D call. Germline V CDR1 and CDR2: MNHEY, SVGAGI. With 4 bases removed from V and 1 base from J, the gap between germline ends came to 11 bases. The CDR3 consists of 15 residues. CDR3 nucleotide sequence: TGTGCCAGCAGTTCGGCCAAGTGGTCCTACAATGAGCAGTTCTTC. As protein: CASSSAKWSYNEQFF.

This clonotype was seen a handful of times. The V call is TRBV9, the J call TRBJ2-2; D is unresolved. V was pared by 0 bases and J by 3 bases, with 6 bases between. Germline values: CDR1 SGDLS, CDR2 YYNGEE. The CDR3 has 14 amino acids. The chain's CDR3 is CASSVGPDTGELFF. CDR3 DNA: TGTGCCAGCAGCGTAGGCCCAGACACCGGGGAGCTGTTTTTT.

V gene TRBV7-2 combines with J gene TRBJ1-2; weak D call: TRBD1 (6 bases). This CDR3 has 13 residues. Germline V lookup: CDR1 SGHTA, CDR2 FQGNSA. V was cut by 5 bases and J by 8 bases, with 15 bases left in between. In DNA, the CDR3 is TGTGCCAGCAGCCCCGGACAGCAGGGGGGCTACACCTTC. Amino acid sequence: CASSPGQQGGYTF.

The V call is TRBV2, the J call TRBJ2-3; 7 nucleotides align to TRBD2. From germline, CDR1 is SNHLY and CDR2 FYNNEI. The CDR3 loop spans 18 amino acids. Germline trimming cut 3 bases from V and 0 bases from J; bases unmatched to any gene: 12. The CDR3 region is CASSDGEIAGPSTDTQYF. CDR3 bases: TGTGCCAGCAGTGACGGTGAGATAGCGGGTCCGAGCACAGATACGCAGTATTTT.

This clonotype was found a few times. The V and J genes are TRBV12-3 or TRBV12-4 and TRBJ1-3; D ambiguous. The CDR3 loop spans 13 amino acids. Trimming removed 2 bases from V and 2 bases from J, with 4 bases in between. CDR3 in amino acids: CASSLTAGNTIYF. CDR3 nucleotide sequence: TGTGCCAGCAGTTTAACAGCTGGAAACACCATATATTTT.

This clonotype was counted a few times. V and J are TRBV28 and TRBJ1-3; D unresolved. This CDR3 is built from 14 residues. CDR1 and CDR2 (germline): MDHEN, SYDVKM. V was cut by 5 bases and J by 4 bases, with 12 bases left in between. The CDR3 here is CASSPPPEGNTIYF. The CDR3, as DNA: TGTGCCAGCAGTCCACCTCCCGAAGGAAACACCATATATTTT.

This clonotype was detected only a few times. The genes are TRBV29-1 and TRBJ2-1; D not certain. CDR3 size: 11 residues. The V end was cut by 3 bases, the J end by 9 bases, with 9 bases between. Germline CDR1 and CDR2: SQVTM and ANQGSEA. CDR3 sequence reads: CSVDSSGEQFF. DNA of the CDR3: TGCAGCGTTGATAGTTCGGGTGAGCAGTTCTTC.

This clonotype was seen more than once but under ten times. The V gene is TRBV24-1, the J gene TRBJ2-5; D may be TRBD1 (5 bases). This CDR3 is built from 16 residues. CDR1 is KGHDR and CDR2 is SFDVKD in the germline V gene. Trimming removed 2 bases from V and 2 bases from J, with 14 bases in between. CDR3 DNA: TGTGCCACCAGTGATTGGGGCCGGTCGAGGCAAGAGACCCAGTACTTC. It encodes CATSDWGRSRQETQYF.

The chain recombines TRBV5-1 with TRBJ2-3; D tentatively reads TRBD1 or TRBD2 (5 bases each). V was pared by 4 bases and J by 4 bases, with 16 bases between. Germline-derived CDR1 and CDR2 are SGHRS and YFSETQ. CDR3 length: 15 amino acids. The CDR3 DNA reads TGCGCCAGCAGCGTCCTAGGGGTGGAGGCAGATACGCAGTATTTT. Translating it yields CASSVLGVEADTQYF.

Points on this clonotype: The junction departs from the called germline gene at one end, perhaps through a read error. The genes are TRBV20-1 and TRBJ1-1; D gene uncertain. CDR3 length: 11 residues. CDR1 is DFQATT and CDR2 is SNEGSKA in the germline V gene (reference sequence). CDR3 in DNA: TGCAGTGCTAGAGAGATACCGAGGTGGATCTTT. Its protein product is CSAREIPRWIF.

This clonotype was recorded many times. The V and J genes are TRBV29-1 and TRBJ2-7; D is uncertain. The germline CDR1 and CDR2 sequences are SQVTM and ANQGSEA. CDR3 length equals 12 residues. V lost 3 bases and J 3 bases, leaving 9 bases between the germline ends. The CDR3 here is CSVELTDYEQYF. Here the CDR3 DNA reads TGCAGCGTTGAGTTGACGGACTACGAGCAGTACTTC.

This clonotype was detected a few times. At one of its ends the junction is not consistent with the germline gene, which may arise from a read error. This chain uses TRBV9 with TRBJ1-1; D is perhaps TRBD1 (5 bases). In germline, CDR1 is SGDLS, CDR2 YYNGEE. The CDR3 is 12 residues long. CDR3 region: CASSVVRGLETF. The CDR3 nucleotides read TGTGCCAGCAGCGTAGTAAGGGGACTAGAAACCTTT. Full variable domain (remainder filled in from reference TRBV9 and TRBJ1-1): DSGVTQTPKHLITATGQRVTLRCSPRSGDLSVYWYQQSLDQGLQFLIQYYNGEERAKGNILERFSAQQFPDLHSELNLSSLELGDSALYFCASSVVRGLETFGQGTRLTVV.

The rearrangement uses TRBV19 and TRBJ2-3; the D gene is possibly TRBD1 (6 bases). The CDR3 sequence is 15 residues long. The V end was cut by 6 bases, the J end by 0 bases, with 13 bases between. Germline assignment: CDR1 LNHDA and CDR2 SQIVND (reference sequence). The CDR3 DNA follows: TGTGCCAGTAGACTGACGGGACATAGCACAGATACGCAGTATTTT. It encodes CASRLTGHSTDTQYF.

This clonotype came up once. The V gene is TRBV11-2, the J gene TRBJ2-3; 15 positions match TRBD2. Losses at the gene ends were 1 base for V and 1 base for J; bases not matched to a gene: 3. CDR1 is SGHAT, CDR2 FQNNGV, per germline. The CDR3 is made up of 18 amino acids. The CDR3 coding sequence is TGTGCCAGCAGCTTAGGGGGACTAGCGGGGGGAGGCACAGATACGCAGTATTTT. This translates into CASSLGGLAGGGTDTQYF.

This chain connects TRBV20-1 to TRBJ1-2, with a weak D call TRBD1 (6 bases). CDR3 length: 12 amino acids. Germline V CDR1 and CDR2: DFQATT, SNEGSKA (reference sequence). CDR3 nucleotide sequence: TGCACCGGAGGGGGGGGGGACTATGGCTACACCTTC. Translation: CTGGGGDYGYTF.

The chain carries TRBV5-1 and TRBJ2-1, with a tentative D call TRBD1 (6 bases). Looked up from germline, CDR1 is SGHRS and CDR2 is YFSETQ. Deletions cut 5 bases from V and 6 bases from J, with 12 bases between. This CDR3 spans 13 amino acids. Here the CDR3 reads CASRPGQSNEQFF. In nucleotides, the CDR3 is TGCGCCAGCAGACCCGGACAGAGCAATGAGCAGTTCTTC.

J is TRBJ2-3 and V is TRBV20-1, with 9 positions matching TRBD2. The V gene end was trimmed by 0 bases and the J gene end by 1 base; junction bases not matched to a gene: 2. Germline V lookup: CDR1 DFQATT, CDR2 SNEGSKA (reference sequence). This CDR3 is 15 amino acids long. The CDR3 protein is CSAREQRGGTDTQYF. In DNA, the CDR3 is TGCAGTGCTAGAGAACAGCGGGGGGGCACAGATACGCAGTATTTT.

The V and J genes are TRBV19 and TRBJ1-1; D is undetermined. The germline V and J ends were trimmed by 4 bases and 1 base, with 7 bases remaining between them. In germline, CDR1 is LNHDA, CDR2 SQIVND (reference sequence). CDR3 length: 13 amino acids. CDR3 coding DNA: TGTGCCAGTAGTAGGCAGAGGAACACTGAAGCTTTCTTT. Translated, it gives CASSRQRNTEAFF.

This clonotype was counted ten times or more. The V and J genes are TRBV11-2 and TRBJ2-2; 7 bases agree with TRBD1. This CDR3 comprises 15 residues. V was clipped by 1 base and J by 6 bases; unmatched bases: 5. Germline V gives CDR1 SGHAT, CDR2 FQNNGV. The CDR3 DNA follows: TGTGCCAGCAGCTTAGGGCAGGGGGTAGCCGGGGAGCTGTTTTTT. It yields the protein CASSLGQGVAGELFF. The variable domain in full, with the rest retrieved from reference TRBV11-2 and TRBJ2-2, is EAGVAQSPRYKIIEKRQSVAFWCNPISGHATLYWYQQILGQGPKLLIQFQNNGVVDDSQLPKDRFSAERLKGVDSTLKIQPAKLEDSAVYLCASSLGQGVAGELFFGEGSRLTVL.

This clonotype was observed a few times. This chain connects TRBV6-2 or TRBV6-3 to TRBJ2-7; D may be TRBD1 (6 bases). Trimming left V 8 bases short and J 1 base short, with 9 bases between. The CDR3 has 12 amino acids. Germline V lookup: CDR1 MNHEY, CDR2 SVGEGT. CDR3 DNA sequence: TGTGCCAGCCTCGGACAGTCCTACGAGCAGTACGTC. Protein: CASLGQSYEQYV.

This clonotype was observed a handful of times. The rearrangement uses TRBV20-1 and TRBJ2-3; D is unclear. Deletions cut 1 base from V and 0 bases from J, with 8 bases between. The germline V gene encodes CDR1 DFQATT and CDR2 SNEGSKA (reference sequence). The CDR3 consists of 14 residues. The CDR3 sequence: CSARVPGSTDTQYF. The DNA of the CDR3 is TGCAGTGCTAGAGTCCCTGGGAGCACAGATACGCAGTATTTT.

This clonotype was recorded at least ten times. The chain combines TRBV2 with TRBJ2-4; 7 bases map to TRBD1. Germline CDR1 SNHLY, CDR2 FYNNEI. The CDR3 is 13 residues long. The J segment lost 8 bases and the V segment lost 8 bases, leaving 9 bases of the junction unmatched. In nucleotides, the CDR3 is TGTGCCAGCGGTGGACAGGAGAATTACATTCAGTACTTC. It specifies CASGGQENYIQYF.

A single count supports this clonotype. The CDR3 coding sequence is TGTGCCAGTAGTATTGAGGGGAGGGAGCAGTACTTC. As protein: CASSIEGREQYF. The chain carries TRBV19 and TRBJ2-7; TRBD2 is a possible D gene (6 bases). Trimming removed 3 bases at V and 7 bases at J, with 10 bases between. This CDR3 comprises 12 residues. In germline, CDR1 is LNHDA, CDR2 SQIVND (reference sequence).

The rearrangement links TRBV12-3 or TRBV12-4 to TRBJ1-5; D remains ambiguous. This CDR3 has 12 amino acids. The ends were cut back, 2 bases at V and 7 bases at J, with 6 bases in the middle. CDR3 coding DNA: TGTGCCAGCAGTTTATTTAGGCAGCCCCAGCATTTT. It specifies CASSLFRQPQHF.

V usage is TRBV6-5 and J usage is TRBJ2-5, with a weak D call TRBD1 (5 bases). There are 15 residues in the CDR3. V gave up 5 bases and J gave up 1 base, with 14 bases separating them. The V gene's germline CDR1 is MNHEY and CDR2 SVGAGI. The CDR3 DNA reads as TGTGCCAGCAGTCGCTTCACAGGAACCCAAGAGACCCAGTACTTC. Translation gives CASSRFTGTQETQYF.